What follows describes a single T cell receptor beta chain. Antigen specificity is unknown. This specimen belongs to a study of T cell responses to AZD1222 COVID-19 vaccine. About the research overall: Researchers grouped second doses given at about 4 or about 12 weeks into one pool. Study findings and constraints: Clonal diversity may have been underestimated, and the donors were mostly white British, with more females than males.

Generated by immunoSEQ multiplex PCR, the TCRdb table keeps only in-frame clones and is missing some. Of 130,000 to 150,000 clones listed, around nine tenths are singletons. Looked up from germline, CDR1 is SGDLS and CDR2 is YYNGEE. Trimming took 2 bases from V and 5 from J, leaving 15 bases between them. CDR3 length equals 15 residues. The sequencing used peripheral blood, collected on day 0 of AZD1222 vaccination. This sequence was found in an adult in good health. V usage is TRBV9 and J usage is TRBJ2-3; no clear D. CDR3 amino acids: CASSVEGAPRDTQYF. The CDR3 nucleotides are TGTGCCAGCAGCGTCGAAGGAGCACCCAGAGATACGCAGTATTTT.